A selection of T cell receptor beta chains follows, all from one sample in a study of cytomegalovirus exposure and HLA in healthy donors. Data came from immunoSEQ multiplex PCR; TCRdb stores just in-frame clones and leaves some out. Here the sample spans some 140,000 clones, roughly 78% being singletons. The source material was PBMCs. The receptors stem from a young man in good health. Each CDR3 is given with its conserved first and last residue. D genes are given only for firm matches. The size field is filled for only some rows; it gives once, few, many or a size class.

cdr3_length j_call d_call clone_size v_call cdr3_nt cdr3_aa
13 TRBJ1-1 NA NA TRBV29-1 TGCAGCTCCGGGGGGGCAATGAACACTGAAGCTTTCTTT CSSGGAMNTEAFF
15 TRBJ2-1 NA NA TRBV9 TGTGCCAGCAGCGTCGCCTTCGGGTCCTACAATGAGCAGTTCTTC CASSVAFGSYNEQFF
14 TRBJ1-1 NA NA TRBV11-1 TGTGCCAGCAGCCGAGTGACAGGTGGATCAGAAGCTTTCTTT CASSRVTGGSEAFF
15 TRBJ2-7 TRBD1 few TRBV11-2 TGTGCCAGCAGCATAACCGGGACAGACCCCTACGAGCAGTACTTC CASSITGTDPYEQYF
18 TRBJ1-3 TRBD1 once TRBV6-1 TGTGCCAGCAGTGAAGCAACTAGGGGCACAGGGGCTGGAAACACCATATATTTT CASSEATRGTGAGNTIYF
13 TRBJ1-2 TRBD1 NA TRBV30 TGTGCTTGGAGCTTGGCAGGGGGCTATGGCTACACCTTC CAWSLAGGYGYTF
14 TRBJ2-7 TRBD2 once TRBV28 TGTGCCAGTCGAGTAAGGGACTACTCCTACGAGCAGTACTTC CASRVRDYSYEQYF
14 TRBJ1-5 NA NA TRBV6-5 TGTGCCAGCAGTTTGGGGGCACTGCATCAGCCCCAGCATTTT CASSLGALHQPQHF
12 TRBJ1-2 TRBD1 NA TRBV30 TGTGCCTGGAGGGGACAGGGGTATGGCTACACCTTC CAWRGQGYGYTF
14 TRBJ2-7 NA NA TRBV25-1 TGTGCCACCGGGGACACAGCCTATACCTACGAGCAGTACTTC CATGDTAYTYEQYF
14 TRBJ2-7 NA NA TRBV11-3 TGTGCCAGCAGCTTAGGGGGGGTCCCGGGGGAGCAGTACTTC CASSLGGVPGEQYF
15 TRBJ2-5 TRBD2 NA TRBV5-1 TGCGCCAGCACCGCGACTAGCGGGTTCCAAGAGACCCAGTACTTC CASTATSGFQETQYF
17 TRBJ1-5 NA NA TRBV4-1 TGCGCCAGCAGCCAAGGCCTTACAGGAAAACGCAATCAGCCCCAGCATTTT CASSQGLTGKRNQPQHF
16 TRBJ2-7 NA NA TRBV9 TGTGCCAGCAGCGTAAACTGGGGGGAGGCGGGCGGCGAGCAGTACTTC CASSVNWGEAGGEQYF
19 TRBJ2-1 TRBD2 NA TRBV28 TGTGCCAGCAGTTTCCCCAAGTTTGCGGGAGGTCGCTCCTACAATGAGCAGTTCTTC CASSFPKFAGGRSYNEQFF
19 TRBJ1-1 TRBD1 NA TRBV7-8 TGTGCCAGCAGCCCCAGACCCCGACAGGGTACCCTCATGAACACTGAAGCTTTCTTT CASSPRPRQGTLMNTEAFF
15 TRBJ2-5 TRBD1 NA TRBV29-1 TGCAGCGTTGAGGGAGGACAGGGGCCCTCGGGGACCCAGTACTTC CSVEGGQGPSGTQYF
14 TRBJ2-7 NA NA TRBV4-3 TGCGCCAGCAGCCAACTAGCGAGACCCTACGAGCAGTACTTC CASSQLARPYEQYF
15 TRBJ2-7 TRBD2 NA TRBV2 TGTGCCAGCAGGGTTCTAGCGGGAGGGCCCCACGAGCAGTACTTC CASRVLAGGPHEQYF
16 TRBJ2-1 TRBD2 once TRBV9 TGTGCCAGCAGCTATACTGGGGAGGGGTCCTACAATGAGCAGTTCTTC CASSYTGEGSYNEQFF
15 TRBJ2-1 NA NA TRBV2 TGTGCCAGCAGCCCCGTCGACTCCCCCCACAATGAGCAGTTCTTC CASSPVDSPHNEQFF
15 TRBJ2-7 TRBD1 NA TRBV28 TGTGCCAGCAGAAGGGGCGGACAGGGGAACTACGAGCAGTACTTC CASRRGGQGNYEQYF
14 TRBJ1-4 TRBD1 once TRBV5-8 TGTGCCAGCAGCTTTCGACAGGGAATCGGGAAACTGTTTTTT CASSFRQGIGKLFF
15 TRBJ2-2 TRBD2 NA TRBV2 TGTGCCAGCAGCCTACTAGCGGGAGGGACCGGGGAGCTGTTTTTT CASSLLAGGTGELFF
13 TRBJ2-1 TRBD2 NA TRBV19 TGTGCCAGTAAGACTAGCGGTTACAATGAGCAGTTCTTC CASKTSGYNEQFF
14 TRBJ2-5 NA NA TRBV7-2 TGTGCCAGCAACCGCCGCCGGGGTCAAGAGACCCAGTACTTC CASNRRRGQETQYF
14 TRBJ1-2 TRBD1 NA TRBV28 TGTGCCAGCCGGACAGGGGGCGCAGATGGTGGCTACACCTTC CASRTGGADGGYTF
14 TRBJ2-7 NA NA TRBV7-9 TGTGCCAGCAGTCATACAGCCGGGGGCTACGAGCAGTACTTC CASSHTAGGYEQYF
14 TRBJ2-1 TRBD2 NA TRBV28 TGTGCCAGCTACGGGACTAGCGGGAGACGTGAGCAGTTCTTC CASYGTSGRREQFF
14 TRBJ2-7 NA NA TRBV11-3 TGTGCCAGCAGCTCCCGGACTAACTACTACGAGCAGTACTTC CASSSRTNYYEQYF
15 TRBJ1-1 NA NA TRBV18 TGTGCCAGCTCACCACCCAGGGGCCCGAACACTGAAGCTTTCTTT CASSPPRGPNTEAFF
16 TRBJ1-1 NA NA TRBV21-1 TGTGCCAGCAGCAAAGGTAGGGGGCATCGGGACACTGAAGCTTTCTTT CASSKGRGHRDTEAFF
13 TRBJ1-1 NA NA TRBV11-3 TGTGCCAGCAGCTGGGGCAGCCTCACTGAAGCTTTCTTT CASSWGSLTEAFF
15 TRBJ2-7 TRBD1 NA TRBV4-1 TGCGCCAGCGGATCCCCGGGACAGGGTACTATAGAGCAGTACTTC CASGSPGQGTIEQYF
16 TRBJ2-5 NA NA TRBV7-9 TGTTCCAGCAGCTTAAGGAGGGGCAGGACTCAAGAGACCCAGTACTTC CSSSLRRGRTQETQYF
15 TRBJ2-1 TRBD2 once TRBV10-1 TGCGCCAGCAGTAGACCGGGACTAGAGTTCCATGAGCAGTTCTTC CASSRPGLEFHEQFF
13 TRBJ2-5 NA NA TRBV19 TGTGCCAGTAGTATGGAGCGCCGTGAGACCCAGTACTTC CASSMERRETQYF
14 TRBJ2-7 TRBD1 NA TRBV6-4 TGTGCCAGCAGTGACGGACAGGGGCCCTACGAGCAGTACTTC CASSDGQGPYEQYF
13 TRBJ1-2 TRBD1 NA TRBV2 TGTGCCAGCCCCCGCCAGGGGGCCGACGGCTACACCTTC CASPRQGADGYTF
15 TRBJ2-7 NA NA TRBV27 TGTGCCAGCAGTTCGAACAGGGACGAATCCTACGAGCAGTACTTC CASSSNRDESYEQYF
19 TRBJ1-3 TRBD1 NA TRBV7-9 TGTGCCAGCAGCTTAATCGGGACAGGGGTTTCTGTTCTTGGAAACACCATATATTTT CASSLIGTGVSVLGNTIYF
16 TRBJ2-2 TRBD1 NA TRBV4-3 TGCGCCAGCAGCCGTGGGACAGGGGGCGCCTCCGGGGAGCTGTTTTTT CASSRGTGGASGELFF
15 TRBJ2-7 NA few TRBV21-1 TGTGCCAGCAGCAAAGCGCATAAGAGAACCTACGAGCAGTACTTC CASSKAHKRTYEQYF
17 TRBJ1-1 TRBD1 NA TRBV18 TGTGCCAGCTCACCGGGGACAGCGCCGCTCGGGAACACTGAAGCTTTCTTT CASSPGTAPLGNTEAFF
13 TRBJ2-2 NA NA TRBV5-6 TGTGCCAGCAGCTTAGTGAGCACCGGGGAGCTGTTTTTT CASSLVSTGELFF
16 TRBJ2-7 NA NA TRBV4-1 TGCGCCAGCAGCCAATACACAGGGGGGGACTCCTACGAGCAGTACTTC CASSQYTGGDSYEQYF
18 TRBJ2-1 TRBD2 NA TRBV4-1 TGCGCCAGCAGCCAAGAAGGGGGACTAGCGGGGGTTTACAATGAGCAGTTCTTC CASSQEGGLAGVYNEQFF
16 TRBJ1-5 TRBD1 NA TRBV27 TGTGCCAGCAGTTTACGTACAGGGGTGGGCAATCAGCCCCAGCATTTT CASSLRTGVGNQPQHF
11 TRBJ2-1 NA NA TRBV7-2 TGTGCCAGCAGCGGGAGCCTCGGGCAGTTCTTC CASSGSLGQFF
14 TRBJ2-1 NA NA TRBV27 TGTGCCAGCAGCAAAGGCGGGCCTTACAATGAGCAGTTCTTC CASSKGGPYNEQFF
16 TRBJ1-2 TRBD1 NA TRBV28 TGTGCCAGCAGTCCTTCTCCGGGACAGGGGAGCTATGGCTACACCTTC CASSPSPGQGSYGYTF
15 TRBJ1-3 NA NA TRBV30 TGTGCCTGGAGAGAACACGCCTCCTCTGGAAACACCATATATTTT CAWREHASSGNTIYF
15 TRBJ2-7 TRBD1 NA TRBV6-1 TGTGCCAGCAGCCCATACAGGGGGAGATTGGGCGAGCAGTACTTC CASSPYRGRLGEQYF
14 TRBJ2-7 NA NA TRBV28 TGTGCCAGCAGAGCCGGGGGCAGGGGGTACGAGCAGTACTTC CASRAGGRGYEQYF
18 TRBJ2-4 NA NA TRBV4-1 TGCGCCAGCAGCCAAGTCCTGAACAGGGGACTAGCCAAAAACATTCAGTACTTC CASSQVLNRGLAKNIQYF
15 TRBJ1-2 TRBD1 NA TRBV28 TGTGCCAGCAGTTTACCCGAGGGACAGGGATTTGGCTACACCTTC CASSLPEGQGFGYTF
15 TRBJ1-4 NA NA TRBV6-1 TGTGCCAGCAGTGAGCGTTTATCAACTAATGAAAAACTGTTTTTT CASSERLSTNEKLFF
12 TRBJ2-7 NA few TRBV29-1 TGCAGCGTTGAACACACAGACTACGAGCAGTACTTC CSVEHTDYEQYF
18 TRBJ2-6 NA NA TRBV7-8 TGTGCCAGCAGCCCAACCGACCCCAGGGGCTCTGGGGCCAACGTCCTGACTTTC CASSPTDPRGSGANVLTF